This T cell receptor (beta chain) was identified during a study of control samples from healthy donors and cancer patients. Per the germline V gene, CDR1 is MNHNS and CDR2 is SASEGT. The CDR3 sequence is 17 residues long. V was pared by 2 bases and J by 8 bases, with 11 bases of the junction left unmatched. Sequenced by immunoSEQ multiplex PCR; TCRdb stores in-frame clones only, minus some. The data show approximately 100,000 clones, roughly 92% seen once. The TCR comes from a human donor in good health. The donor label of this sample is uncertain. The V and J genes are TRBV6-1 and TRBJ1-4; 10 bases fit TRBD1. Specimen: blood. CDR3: CASSERFETGGREKLFF. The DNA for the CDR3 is TGTGCCAGCAGTGAAAGGTTTGAGACAGGGGGCCGGGAAAAACTGTTTTTT.